What follows are 21 T cell receptor beta chains derived from one specimen sequenced in a study of T cells in Graves' hyperthyroidism and ophthalmopathy (dated by TCRdb to the late 2010s). The library came from multiplex PCR. Sequenced using an Illumina HiSeq 2000. The TCR beta CDR3 regions were amplified from the RNA transcripts. A first-round RT-PCR of the TCR CDR3 used the HTBI primer set with the Qiagen OneStep RT-PCR kit. The raw public data were reprocessed by TCRdb itself: fastp quality trimming at Q25, MiXCR clonotype calling, in-frame beta chains only. Here each entry gathers all rows of one CDR3 protein and keeps the most common genes and DNA. The sample table shows about 320,000 distinct CDR3 sequences, and over 15% are seen once. Clones ranked in the top ten supply approximately 35% of the sample. Sequences were obtained from blood. These receptors originate from a man aged 25-45 years with Graves' hyperthyroidism.

Details on this clonotype: With a much larger clone just one base away, this may be a read error. In this CDR3 the conserved last residue, phenylalanine or tryptophan, is missing, so a read error is likely. The gene calls are TRBV28 and TRBJ1-5, with D tentatively TRBD1 (5 bases). V lost 2 bases and J lost 7, with 18 bases in between. This CDR3 has 16 residues. CDR1 MDHEN and CDR2 SYDVKM come from the germline V gene. CDR3 nucleotide sequence: TGTGCCAGCAGTTTACCCTCAGGGAGCGGGGGACAGCCCCAGCATTCT. Translation: CASSLPSGSGGQPQHS.

This clonotype was recorded at least ten times. The chain links TRBV19 to TRBJ1-1, with D possibly matching TRBD1 (6 bases). The length of the CDR3 is 14 residues. The germline V gene has CDR1 LNHDA and CDR2 SQIVND (reference sequence). Trimming stripped 1 base from V and 3 bases from J, with 9 bases between. The CDR3 here is CASSIANRDTEAFF. The CDR3 region has the DNA TGTGCCAGTAGTATAGCCAACAGGGACACTGAAGCTTTCTTT.

The chain carries TRBV24-1 and TRBJ2-5; no clear D gene. This CDR3 has 14 amino acids. In germline, CDR1 is KGHDR, CDR2 SFDVKD. Trimming cost V 4 bases and J 3 bases, with 11 bases left between them. CDR3 sequence reads: CATSDSRSKETQYF. The CDR3 nucleotides read TGTGCCACCAGTGACTCAAGAAGTAAAGAGACCCAGTACTTC.

The chain combines TRBV11-2 with TRBJ2-5; D remains ambiguous. The CDR3 is 14 amino acids. V was trimmed by 5 bases and J by 0 bases, leaving 10 bases between them. Germline-derived CDR1 and CDR2 are SGHAT and FQNNGV. DNA of the CDR3: TGTGCCAGCAGCCGAAAAAGGTACCAAGAGACCCAGTACTTC. It is translated as CASSRKRYQETQYF.

This clonotype was seen at least ten times. The rearrangement uses TRBV2 and TRBJ1-1; D gene unclear. Trimming left V 4 bases short and J 1 base short, with 7 bases between. This CDR3 has 13 residues. CDR1 and CDR2 (germline): SNHLY, FYNNEI. The CDR3 DNA is TGTGCCAGCAGTGTCCAGACGAACACTGAAGCTTTCTTT. This gives the protein CASSVQTNTEAFF.

Only a few counts were recorded for this clonotype. The V gene is TRBV4-2, the J gene TRBJ2-2; TRBD2 agrees at 11 bases. The trim removed 0 bases at V and 5 bases at J, leaving 11 bases unmatched. Germline lookup yields CDR1 LGHNA and CDR2 YNFKEQ. This CDR3 is 19 amino acids long. The CDR3 loop reads CASSQDGLAGGPRTGELFF. The CDR3 DNA is TGTGCCAGCAGCCAAGATGGGCTAGCGGGAGGCCCTAGGACCGGGGAGCTGTTTTTT.

This clonotype was picked up a small number of times. DNA for the CDR3: TGTGCCAGCTCACCACCGGGACTAGCGGGAGTTCGTGAGCAGTTCTTC. Translation gives CASSPPGLAGVREQFF. The chain is built from TRBV18 and TRBJ2-1; 14 positions match TRBD2. Germline V lookup: CDR1 KGHSH, CDR2 LQKENI. The CDR3 consists of 16 residues. Trimming took 0 bases from V and 9 from J; bases not matched to a gene: 4.

At least ten counts were recorded for this clonotype. The DNA for the CDR3 is TGTGCCAGCAGTGATAGGCCAGGGCTGACTGAAGCTTTCTTT. Translated: CASSDRPGLTEAFF. This sequence joins TRBV2 and TRBJ1-1; D possibly corresponds to TRBD1 (5 bases). With 3 bases removed from V and 5 bases from J, the gap between germline ends came to 13 bases. The CDR3 has 14 residues. Germline CDR1 reads SNHLY; CDR2 reads FYNNEI.

This clonotype was observed many times. The chain is built from TRBV5-6 and TRBJ2-3, with D unclear. Looked up from germline, CDR1 is SGHDT and CDR2 is YYEEEE. Trimming shortened V by 4 bases and J by 0 bases, and 6 bases separated the two germline ends. CDR3 length equals 13 residues. In nucleotides, the CDR3 is TGTGCCAGCAGCGTACTTAGCACAGATACGCAGTATTTT. This translates into CASSVLSTDTQYF.

The chain has TRBV30 and TRBJ2-7; D unresolved. This CDR3 spans 13 amino acids. Germline V gene data show CDR1 as GTSNPN and CDR2 as SVGIG (reference sequence). Trimming took off 0 bases at V and 5 bases at J, with 11 bases between the two ends. In nucleotides, the CDR3 is TGTGCCTGGAGTGTAAACCGGCCGGACGAGCAGTACTTC. Translation gives CAWSVNRPDEQYF.

The chain combines TRBV28 with TRBJ1-5, with 11 bases matching TRBD1. Germline V gene lookup returns CDR1 MDHEN and CDR2 SYDVKM. This CDR3 contains 19 residues. V was clipped by 5 bases and J by 2 bases; unmatched bases: 14. The CDR3 loop is CASSRLGTGGTLGNQPQHF. CDR3 nucleotide sequence: TGTGCCAGCAGTCGCCTGGGGACAGGGGGAACCCTCGGCAATCAGCCCCAGCATTTT.

This clonotype was counted a few times. The chain couples TRBV4-1 to TRBJ1-6; D unresolved. Germline CDR1 MGHRA, CDR2 YSYEKL. Trimming removed 2 bases at V and 7 bases at J, with 18 bases between. The CDR3 spans 17 residues. CDR3 sequence (DNA): TGCGCCAGCAGCCAAATATTTTCAGGACCCAAAAATTCACCCCTCCACTTT. Protein sequence: CASSQIFSGPKNSPLHF.

This clonotype was recorded many times. This chain links TRBV6-1 with TRBJ2-7, with a weak D call TRBD1 (5 bases). Germline V gene lookup returns CDR1 MNHNS and CDR2 SASEGT. The CDR3 runs 16 residues. V was pared by 0 bases and J by 4 bases, with 16 bases between. The CDR3 DNA reads TGTGCCAGCAGTGAAGCGTTGTCAGGGTATTCTTACGAGCAGTACTTC. It specifies CASSEALSGYSYEQYF.

The chain is built from TRBV30 and TRBJ1-2; tentatively, D is TRBD1 (5 bases). V dropped 5 bases and J dropped 6 bases, with 16 bases sitting between them. CDR1 GTSNPN and CDR2 SVGIG come from the germline V gene (reference sequence). CDR3 size: 13 residues. CDR3 nucleotides: TGTGCCTGGGGTCCCGGGACTGCGGATGGCTACACCTTC. It translates to CAWGPGTADGYTF.

CDR3 region: CASSAGTSGRFEQFF. The CDR3 nucleotides read TGTGCCAGCAGCGCCGGGACTAGCGGGAGATTTGAGCAGTTCTTC. The rearrangement joins TRBV11-3 to TRBJ2-1; 14 bases line up with TRBD2. Germline CDR1 reads SGHNT; CDR2 reads YENEEA. The CDR3 extends over 15 amino acids. Trimming cost V 5 bases and J 9 bases; bases outside gene matches: 6. Supplemented by reference TRBV11-3 and TRBJ2-1, the full variable domain reads EAGVVQSPRYKIIEKKQPVAFWCNPISGHNTLYWYLQNLGQGPELLIRYENEEAVDDSQLPKDRFSAERLKGVDSTLKIQPAELGDSAVYLCASSAGTSGRFEQFFGPGTRLTVL.

This clonotype was seen more than once but under ten times. The V and J genes are TRBV7-9 and TRBJ2-6; TRBD2 is a possible D gene (6 bases). The germline CDR1 and CDR2 sequences are SEHNR and FQNEAQ (reference sequence). V lost 3 bases, J lost 0 bases, and 18 bases lay in between. This CDR3 comprises 19 residues. CDR3 sequence reads: CASSFKWDFPPSGANVLTF. DNA of the CDR3: TGTGCCAGCAGCTTTAAGTGGGACTTTCCCCCCTCTGGGGCCAACGTCCTGACTTTC.

The chain joins TRBV12-5 to TRBJ2-7; 7 positions match TRBD2. The germline CDR1 and CDR2 sequences are LGHNT and FRNRAP. The CDR3 length is 17 residues. J lost 2 bases, V lost 4 bases, and 14 bases had no gene match. CDR3 in amino acids: CASGSSREAGTPYEQYF. CDR3 DNA sequence: TGTGCTAGTGGTTCCTCCCGGGAGGCCGGGACTCCCTACGAGCAGTACTTC.

This chain uses TRBV19 with TRBJ1-1; TRBD1 aligns across 8 bases. There are 16 residues in the CDR3. With 1 base clipped from V and 7 bases from J, the junction kept 11 bases outside the gene matches. Germline V lookup: CDR1 LNHDA, CDR2 SQIVND (reference sequence). CDR3 bases: TGTGCCAGTAGTATAGTTACGGCAGGGGGCCGATATGAAGCTTTCTTT. Translating gives CASSIVTAGGRYEAFF.

There are many counts of this clonotype. The CDR3 sequence is CASSLSRGGTEAFF. CDR3 in DNA: TGTGCCAGCAGTTTATCGAGGGGGGGCACTGAAGCTTTCTTT. The chain joins TRBV27 to TRBJ1-1, with D maybe TRBD1 (6 bases). Trimming removed 0 bases from V and 4 bases from J, with 9 bases in between. Per the germline V gene, CDR1 is MNHEY and CDR2 is SMNVEV (reference sequence). The CDR3 sequence is 14 residues long.

The chain is built from TRBV5-1 and TRBJ2-1; 8 nucleotides match TRBD2. V dropped 1 base and J dropped 8; count of bases not matched to a gene: 8. CDR3 length: 15 residues. CDR1 and CDR2 from the germline V gene are SGHRS and YFSETQ. CDR3 bases: TGCGCCAGCAGCTTGTTTGCGGGAGGTTCGGATGAGCAGTTCTTC. It yields the protein CASSLFAGGSDEQFF.

This clonotype was seen more than once but under ten times. Here the CDR3 DNA reads TGTGCCACCAGTGATTTCCCCGGACTAGCGGGAGGGCCCGGGGAGCTGTTTTTT. This sequence encodes CATSDFPGLAGGPGELFF. The chain uses TRBV24-1 and TRBJ2-2, with 15 bases that match TRBD2. Germline V lookup: CDR1 KGHDR, CDR2 SFDVKD. The CDR3 extends over 18 amino acids. Trimming at V came to 1 base and at J to 6 bases, leaving 5 bases not matched to a gene.